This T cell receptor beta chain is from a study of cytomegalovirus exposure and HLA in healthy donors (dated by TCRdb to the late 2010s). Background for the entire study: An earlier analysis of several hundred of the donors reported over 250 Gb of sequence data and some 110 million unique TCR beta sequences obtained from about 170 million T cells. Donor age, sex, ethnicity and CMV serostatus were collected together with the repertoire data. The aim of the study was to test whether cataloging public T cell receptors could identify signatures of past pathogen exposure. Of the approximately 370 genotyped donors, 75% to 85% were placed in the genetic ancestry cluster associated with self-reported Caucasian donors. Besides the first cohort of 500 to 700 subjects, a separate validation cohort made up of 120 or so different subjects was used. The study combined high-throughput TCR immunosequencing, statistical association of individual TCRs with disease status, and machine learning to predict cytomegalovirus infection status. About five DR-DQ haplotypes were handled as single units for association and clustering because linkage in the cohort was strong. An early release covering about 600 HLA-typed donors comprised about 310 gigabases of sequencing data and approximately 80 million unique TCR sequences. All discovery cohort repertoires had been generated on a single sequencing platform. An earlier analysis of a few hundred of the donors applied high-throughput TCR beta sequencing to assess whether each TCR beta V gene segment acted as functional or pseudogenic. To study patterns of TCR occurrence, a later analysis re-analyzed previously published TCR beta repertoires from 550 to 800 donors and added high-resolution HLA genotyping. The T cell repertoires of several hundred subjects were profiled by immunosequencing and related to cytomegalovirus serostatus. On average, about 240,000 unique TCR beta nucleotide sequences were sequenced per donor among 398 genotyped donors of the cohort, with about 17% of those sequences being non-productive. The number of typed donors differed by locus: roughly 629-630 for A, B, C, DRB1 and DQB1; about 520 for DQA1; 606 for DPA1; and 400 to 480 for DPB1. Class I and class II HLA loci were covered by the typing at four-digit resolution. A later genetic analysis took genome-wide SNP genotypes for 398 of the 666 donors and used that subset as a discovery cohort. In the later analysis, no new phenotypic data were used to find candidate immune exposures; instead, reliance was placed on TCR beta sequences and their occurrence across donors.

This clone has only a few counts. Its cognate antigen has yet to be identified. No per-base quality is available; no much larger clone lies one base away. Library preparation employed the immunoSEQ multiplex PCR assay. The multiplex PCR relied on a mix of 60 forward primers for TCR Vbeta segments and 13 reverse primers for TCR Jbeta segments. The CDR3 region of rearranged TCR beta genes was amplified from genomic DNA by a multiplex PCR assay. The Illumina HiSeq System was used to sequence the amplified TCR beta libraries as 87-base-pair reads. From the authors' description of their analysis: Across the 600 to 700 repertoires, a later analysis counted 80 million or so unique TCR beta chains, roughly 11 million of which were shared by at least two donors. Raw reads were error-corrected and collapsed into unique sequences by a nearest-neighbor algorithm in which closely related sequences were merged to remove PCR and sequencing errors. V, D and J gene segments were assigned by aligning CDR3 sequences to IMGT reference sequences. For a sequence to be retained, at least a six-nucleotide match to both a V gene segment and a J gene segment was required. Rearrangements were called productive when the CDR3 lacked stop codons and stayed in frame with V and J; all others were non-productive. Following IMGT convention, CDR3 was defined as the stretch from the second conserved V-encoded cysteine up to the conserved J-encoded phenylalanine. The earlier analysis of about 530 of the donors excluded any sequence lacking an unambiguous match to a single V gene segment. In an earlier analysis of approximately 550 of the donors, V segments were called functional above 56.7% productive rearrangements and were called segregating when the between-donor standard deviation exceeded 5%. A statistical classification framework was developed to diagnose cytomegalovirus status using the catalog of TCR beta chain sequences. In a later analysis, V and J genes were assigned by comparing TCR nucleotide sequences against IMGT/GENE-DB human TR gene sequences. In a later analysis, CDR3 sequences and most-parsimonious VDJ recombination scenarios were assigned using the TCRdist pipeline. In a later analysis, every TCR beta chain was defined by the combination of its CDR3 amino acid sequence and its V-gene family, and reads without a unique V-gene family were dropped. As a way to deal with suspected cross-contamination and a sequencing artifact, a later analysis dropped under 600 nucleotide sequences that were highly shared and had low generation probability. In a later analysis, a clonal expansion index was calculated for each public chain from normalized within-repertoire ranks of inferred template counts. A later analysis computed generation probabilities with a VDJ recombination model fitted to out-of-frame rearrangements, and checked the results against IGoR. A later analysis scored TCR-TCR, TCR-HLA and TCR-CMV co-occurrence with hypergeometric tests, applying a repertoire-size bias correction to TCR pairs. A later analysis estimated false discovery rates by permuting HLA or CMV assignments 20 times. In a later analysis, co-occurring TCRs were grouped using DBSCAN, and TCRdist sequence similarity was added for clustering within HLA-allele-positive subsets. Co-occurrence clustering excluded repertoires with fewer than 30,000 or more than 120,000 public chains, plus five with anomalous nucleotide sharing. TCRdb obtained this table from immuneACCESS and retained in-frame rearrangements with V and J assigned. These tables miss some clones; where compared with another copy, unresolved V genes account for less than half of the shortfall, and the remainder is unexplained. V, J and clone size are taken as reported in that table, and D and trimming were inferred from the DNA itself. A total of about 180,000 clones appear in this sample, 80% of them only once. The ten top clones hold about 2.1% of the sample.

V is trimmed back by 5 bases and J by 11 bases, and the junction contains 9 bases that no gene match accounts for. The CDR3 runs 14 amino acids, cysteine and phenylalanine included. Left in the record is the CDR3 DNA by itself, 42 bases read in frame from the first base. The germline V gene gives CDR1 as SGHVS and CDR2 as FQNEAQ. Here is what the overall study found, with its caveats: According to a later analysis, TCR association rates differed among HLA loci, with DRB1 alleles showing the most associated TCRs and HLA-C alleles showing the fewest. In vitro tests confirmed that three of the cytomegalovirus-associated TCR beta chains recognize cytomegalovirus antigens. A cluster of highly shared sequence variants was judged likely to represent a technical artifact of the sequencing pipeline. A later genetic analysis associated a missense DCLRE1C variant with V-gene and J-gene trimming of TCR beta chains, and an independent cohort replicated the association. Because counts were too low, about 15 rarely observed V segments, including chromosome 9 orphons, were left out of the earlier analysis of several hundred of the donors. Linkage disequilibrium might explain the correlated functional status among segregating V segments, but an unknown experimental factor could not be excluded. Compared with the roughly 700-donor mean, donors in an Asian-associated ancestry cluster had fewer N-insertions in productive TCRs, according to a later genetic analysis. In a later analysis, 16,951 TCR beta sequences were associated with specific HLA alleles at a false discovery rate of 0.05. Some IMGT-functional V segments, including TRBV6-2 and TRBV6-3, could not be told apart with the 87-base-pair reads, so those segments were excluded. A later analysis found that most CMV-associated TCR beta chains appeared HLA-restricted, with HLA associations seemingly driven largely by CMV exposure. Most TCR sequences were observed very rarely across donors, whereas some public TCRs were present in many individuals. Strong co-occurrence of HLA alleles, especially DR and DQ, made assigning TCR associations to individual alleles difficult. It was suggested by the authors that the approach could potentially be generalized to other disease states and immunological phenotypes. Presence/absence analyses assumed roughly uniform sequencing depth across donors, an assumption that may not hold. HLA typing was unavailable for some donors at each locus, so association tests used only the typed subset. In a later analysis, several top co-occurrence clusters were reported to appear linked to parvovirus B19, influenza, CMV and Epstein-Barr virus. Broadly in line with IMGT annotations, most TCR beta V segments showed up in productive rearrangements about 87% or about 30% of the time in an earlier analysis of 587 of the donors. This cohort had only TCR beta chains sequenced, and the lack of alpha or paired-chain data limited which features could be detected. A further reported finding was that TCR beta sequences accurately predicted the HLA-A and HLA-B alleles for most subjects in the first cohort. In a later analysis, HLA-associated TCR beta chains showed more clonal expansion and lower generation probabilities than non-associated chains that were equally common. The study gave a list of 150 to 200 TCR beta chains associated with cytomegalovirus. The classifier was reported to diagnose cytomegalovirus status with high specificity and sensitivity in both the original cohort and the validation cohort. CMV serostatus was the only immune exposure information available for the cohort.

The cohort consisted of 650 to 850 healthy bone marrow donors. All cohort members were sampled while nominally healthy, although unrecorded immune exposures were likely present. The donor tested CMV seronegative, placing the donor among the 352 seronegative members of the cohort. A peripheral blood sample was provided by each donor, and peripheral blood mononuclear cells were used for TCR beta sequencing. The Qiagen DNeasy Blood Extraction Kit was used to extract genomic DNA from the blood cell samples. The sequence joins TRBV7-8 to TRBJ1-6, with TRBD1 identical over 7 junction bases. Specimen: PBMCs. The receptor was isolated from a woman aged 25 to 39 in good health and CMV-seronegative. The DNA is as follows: TGTGCCAGCAGCGAGGGCCGGAGGGGGCCACCCCTCCACTTT. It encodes CASSEGRRGPPLHF. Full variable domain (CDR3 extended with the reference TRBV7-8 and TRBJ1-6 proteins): GAGVSQSPRYKVAKRGQDVALRCDPISGHVSLFWYQQALGQGPEFLTYFQNEAQLDKSGLPSDRFFAERPEGSVSTLKIQRTQQEDSAVYLCASSEGRRGPPLHFGNGTRLTVT.